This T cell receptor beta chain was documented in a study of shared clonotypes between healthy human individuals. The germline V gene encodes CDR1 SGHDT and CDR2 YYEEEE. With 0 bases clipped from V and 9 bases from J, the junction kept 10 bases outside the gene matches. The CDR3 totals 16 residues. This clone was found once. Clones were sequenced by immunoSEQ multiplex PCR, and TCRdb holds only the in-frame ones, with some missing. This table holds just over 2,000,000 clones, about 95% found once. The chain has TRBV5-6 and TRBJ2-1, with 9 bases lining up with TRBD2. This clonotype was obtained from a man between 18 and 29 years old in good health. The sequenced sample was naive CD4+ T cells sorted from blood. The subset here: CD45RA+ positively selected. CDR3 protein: CASSLEVWTSEGEQFF. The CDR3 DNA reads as TGTGCCAGCAGCTTGGAGGTTTGGACTAGCGAGGGTGAGCAGTTCTTC. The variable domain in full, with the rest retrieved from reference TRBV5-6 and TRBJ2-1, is DAGVTQSPTHLIKTRGQQVTLRCSPKSGHDTVSWYQQALGQGPQFIFQYYEEEERQRGNFPDRFSGHQFPNYSSELNVNALLLGDSALYLCASSLEVWTSEGEQFFGPGTRLTVL.